Listed below are T cell receptor beta chains from one sample, sequenced in a study of glioma-infiltrating T cells. TCRdb re-called the multiplex PCR reads through MiXCR, storing one row per CDR3 protein. The data hold 150,000 or so distinct CDR3 sequences, with 35% to 50% observed a single time. The sequenced material came from glioma tissue, nonneoplastic brain tissue, or PBMCs (not recorded which). The receptors were gathered from a human donor with low-grade glioma or glioblastoma, undergoing nonglioma brain surgery, or in good health (not recorded which). Each CDR3 is given with its conserved first and last residue. The D gene is left open where the match is weak. Only some rows state a clone size, as once, few, many or a class for expanded clones.

-	TRBD2	TRBV4-2	TRBJ2-5	CASSQGTSGPQETQYF	TGTGCCAGCAGCCAGGGGACTAGCGGGCCCCAAGAGACCCAGTACTTC
few	-	TRBV6-1	TRBJ2-5	CASSRQLETQYF	TGTGCCAGCAGCCGACAGCTAGAGACCCAGTACTTC
-	-	TRBV24-1	TRBJ2-2	CATSEPRGDTGELFF	TGTGCCACCAGTGAACCCAGGGGGGACACCGGGGAGCTGTTTTTT
-	-	TRBV4-1	TRBJ1-5	CASSQGWGGLNQPQHF	TGCGCCAGCAGCCAAGGGTGGGGGGGCCTAAATCAGCCCCAGCATTTT
once	TRBD1	TRBV4-1	TRBJ1-1	CASSQDPTWDRGHTEAFF	TGCGCCAGCAGCCAAGATCCTACCTGGGACAGGGGGCACACTGAAGCTTTCTTT
many	-	TRBV5-1	TRBJ2-1	CASSLGSSSYNEQFF	TGCGCCAGCAGCTTGGGGTCTAGCTCCTACAATGAGCAGTTCTTC
-	TRBD2	TRBV7-6	TRBJ2-3	CASSRRGSGGLSTDTQYF	TGTGCCAGCAGCCGCCGCGGTAGCGGGGGCCTCTCCACAGATACGCAGTATTTT
-	-	TRBV6-1	TRBJ2-5	CASSPRTTQKRSQYF	TGTGCCAGCAGCCCCCGCACGACTCAGAAAAGGTCCCAGTACTTC
few	TRBD1	TRBV6-2/TRBV6-3	TRBJ2-1	CASSPGQGIYNEQFF	TGTGCCAGCAGTCCGGGACAGGGGATTTACAATGAGCAGTTCTTC
few	-	TRBV6-2/TRBV6-3	TRBJ1-1	CASSSGGTLNTEAFF	TGTGCCAGCAGTTCGGGTGGGACACTGAACACTGAAGCTTTCTTT
-	-	TRBV6-1	TRBJ1-1	CASRRGAEGAEAFF	TGTGCCAGCAGGAGGGGGGCTGAGGGGGCTGAAGCTTTCTTT
few	-	TRBV6-2/TRBV6-3	TRBJ2-3	CASSYSGGGADTQYF	TGTGCCAGCAGTTACTCCGGGGGTGGGGCAGATACGCAGTATTTT
few	-	TRBV5-1	TRBJ1-1	CASSLVPGSTEAFF	TGCGCCAGCAGCTTGGTCCCAGGAAGTACTGAAGCTTTCTTT
few	-	TRBV10-3	TRBJ1-1	CAISESLWENTEAFF	TGTGCCATCAGTGAGTCGCTTTGGGAGAACACTGAAGCTTTCTTT
few	-	TRBV20-1	TRBJ2-3	CSATLYGTQLESTDTQYF	TGCAGTGCTACCCTCTATGGGACCCAACTCGAGAGCACAGATACGCAGTATTTT
-	-	TRBV20-1	TRBJ1-5	CSARDPTNYRGVPQHF	TGCAGTGCTAGAGATCCGACAAACTATCGGGGTGTGCCCCAGCATTTT
-	-	TRBV12-3/TRBV12-4	TRBJ1-1	CASSLGANTEAFF	TGTGCCAGCAGCTTAGGGGCGAACACTGAAGCTTTCTTT
-	-	TRBV6-2/TRBV6-3	TRBJ2-7	CASSYGGRGSYEQYF	TGTGCCAGCAGTTACGGAGGGAGGGGGAGCTACGAGCAGTACTTC
-	-	TRBV12-3/TRBV12-4	TRBJ2-3	CASSIGTALASTDTQYF	TGTGCCAGCAGTATAGGAACGGCCCTGGCTAGCACAGATACGCAGTATTTT
few	-	TRBV29-1	TRBJ2-1	CSADRGIGSYNEQFF	TGCAGCGCAGATCGGGGAATAGGGTCCTACAATGAGCAGTTCTTC
-	TRBD1	TRBV6-6	TRBJ2-4	CASSYGDRGYIQYF	TGTGCCAGCAGTTACGGGGACAGGGGATACATTCAGTACTTC
few	-	TRBV20-1	TRBJ2-1	CSAGREYAEQFF	TGCAGTGCAGGCAGGGAGTATGCTGAGCAGTTCTTC
-	-	TRBV6-6	TRBJ2-7	CASSYLGPRYEQYF	TGTGCCAGCAGTTACTTGGGACCCCGATACGAGCAGTACTTC
-	TRBD2	TRBV4-1	TRBJ2-3	CASSRQERLLAVTSQDTQYF	TGCGCCAGCAGCCGACAAGAGAGACTTCTAGCGGTCACATCGCAAGATACGCAGTATTTT
-	-	TRBV7-9	TRBJ2-7	CASRPDGLYEQYF	TGTGCCAGCAGACCCGACGGCCTCTACGAGCAGTACTTC
-	-	TRBV18	TRBJ2-1	CASSPRTDYNEQFF	TGTGCCAGCTCACCCCGGACAGATTACAATGAGCAGTTCTTC
few	-	TRBV10-1	TRBJ1-2	CASSESNNGGYGYTF	TGCGCCAGCAGTGAGTCGAACAATGGCGGCTATGGCTACACCTTC
-	TRBD1	TRBV7-8	TRBJ2-5	CASRMDRGVKTQYF	TGTGCCAGCAGGATGGACAGGGGTGTCAAGACCCAGTACTTC
-	-	TRBV6-1	TRBJ1-3	CASSPRGTPRNTIYF	TGTGCCAGCTCGCCCAGAGGGACACCCCGAAACACCATATATTTT
-	-	TRBV20-1	TRBJ1-2	CSARVGFNYGYTF	TGCAGTGCTAGAGTAGGGTTTAACTATGGCTACACCTTC
few	-	TRBV7-2	TRBJ2-1	CASSLREGWQFF	TGTGCCAGCAGCTTGAGAGAGGGCTGGCAGTTCTTC
-	TRBD2	TRBV7-6	TRBJ2-1	CASSLAASGSVNEQFF	TGTGCCAGCAGCTTAGCGGCTAGCGGGAGTGTGAATGAGCAGTTCTTC
-	-	TRBV7-8	TRBJ2-1	CARSNYNEQFF	TGTGCCCGCTCTAACTACAATGAGCAGTTCTTC
few	-	TRBV7-9	TRBJ1-2	CASNIGGVPGFTF	TGTGCCAGCAACATCGGTGGTGTTCCAGGGTTCACCTTC
-	TRBD2	TRBV6-5	TRBJ2-7	CASSCGTSGRSYEQYF	TGTGCCAGCAGTTGCGGGACTAGCGGAAGGTCCTACGAGCAGTACTTC
-	-	TRBV6-6	TRBJ2-1	CASSYSRAAYNEKFF	TGTGCCAGCAGTTACTCGCGGGCGGCCTACAATGAGAAGTTCTTC
many	-	TRBV7-2	TRBJ2-2	CASSLSVHTGELFF	TGTGCCAGCAGCTTGAGTGTCCACACCGGGGAGCTGTTTTTT
-	TRBD1	TRBV24-1	TRBJ1-2	CATSGNRQGANYGYTF	TGTGCCACCAGTGGGAATCGCCAGGGGGCTAACTATGGCTACACCTTC
many	-	TRBV6-2/TRBV6-3	TRBJ2-1	CASSYSGESYNEQFF	TGTGCCAGCAGTTACTCCGGAGAATCCTACAATGAGCAGTTCTTC
-	-	TRBV7-6	TRBJ1-6	CASSLDWIDNSPLHF	TGTGCCAGCAGCTTAGATTGGATAGATAATTCACCCCTCCACTTT
few	TRBD2	TRBV12-3/TRBV12-4	TRBJ2-3	CASSPRLAGFPDTQYF	TGTGCCAGCAGTCCGCGACTAGCGGGATTCCCAGATACGCAGTATTTT
-	-	TRBV4-2	TRBJ2-5	CASSQVRAPETQYF	TGTGCCAGCAGCCAGGTCCGTGCCCCAGAGACCCAGTACTTC
few	-	TRBV7-9	TRBJ2-2	CASSLMNTGELFF	TGTGCCAGCAGCTTAATGAACACCGGGGAGCTGTTTTTT
-	-	TRBV20-1	TRBJ1-2	CSARDASGGYTF	TGCAGTGCCCGGGACGCCTCAGGAGGCTACACCTTC
-	TRBD1	TRBV7-6	TRBJ1-1	CASSETGGAEAFF	TGTGCCAGCAGCGAGACAGGGGGGGCTGAAGCTTTCTTT
few	TRBD1	TRBV6-2/TRBV6-3	TRBJ2-7	CASTQRQGVDYEQYF	TGTGCCAGCACCCAGCGGCAGGGGGTGGACTACGAGCAGTACTTC
-	-	TRBV28	TRBJ2-3	CASQNRGLSTDTKYF	TGTGCCAGCCAAAACAGGGGACTTAGCACAGATACGAAGTATTTT
-	-	TRBV6-5	TRBJ2-2	CASSYSTVTGELFF	TGTGCCAGCAGTTACTCGACAGTTACCGGGGAGCTGTTTTTT
few	-	TRBV15	TRBJ2-3	CATSSRDTQYF	TGTGCCACCAGCAGTAGAGATACGCAGTATTTT
-	-	TRBV20-1	TRBJ2-3	CSARSGDTQYF	TGCAGTGCTAGATCGGGAGATACGCAGTATTTT
-	-	TRBV6-1	TRBJ1-5	CATWGGRLGNQPQHF	TGCGCCACCTGGGGGGGGAGGTTGGGTAATCAGCCCCAGCATTTT
-	-	TRBV6-5	TRBJ1-2	CASSDPGLRGGYTF	TGTGCCAGCAGTGACCCGGGACTTAGAGGTGGCTACACCTTC